This T cell receptor (beta chain) was documented in a study of T-cell memory formation after mild COVID-19. In the study overall: The study found TCR clusters largely donor specific.

Researchers used 5'RACE with constant-segment primers to make TCR alpha and TCR beta cDNA libraries that carry sample barcodes and UMIs. TCRdb redid the calling of the 5' RACE reads with MiXCR, one entry per CDR3 protein. This table holds 300,000 to 400,000 distinct CDR3 sequences, 25% to 30% found once. The V and J ends lost 2 bases and 6 bases, in that order; junction bases with no gene match: 8. Germline values: CDR1 SNHLY, CDR2 FYNNEI. There are 16 residues in the CDR3. The chain joins TRBV2 to TRBJ2-3; 10 nucleotides align to TRBD1. This sequence originates from an adult woman who had mild COVID-19 (a few samples of this study predate the infection). Cell type and time point are not known. The sequenced sample consisted of PBMCs or a T cell subset sorted from them (not recorded which). Here the CDR3 DNA reads TGTGCCAGCAGTGAAAAGACGACAGGGGGCTTTGATACGCAGTATTTT. Amino acids: CASSEKTTGGFDTQYF.